This TCR beta chain was sequenced in a study of shared clonotypes between healthy human individuals. Study context: Per donor, CD8 memory used one plate, CD8 naive used two, CD4 memory used three and CD4 naive used three. Study-wide points: Represented diversity, genetic and exposure-history alike, was limited by few donors.

Germline V CDR1 and CDR2: MDHEN, SYDVKM. This CDR3 comprises 12 residues. With 7 bases clipped from V and 3 bases from J, the junction kept 2 bases outside the gene matches. In the case of this clone: The antigen remains unidentified.

Here immunoSEQ multiplex PCR was the method, and the copy in TCRdb shows in-frame clones only, minus some. The repertoire holds approximately 2,300,000 clones, with around 92% as singletons. V is TRBV28 and J is TRBJ2-5; TRBD2 matches 7 bases. Sequenced sample: naive CD4+ T cells from PBMCs. Subset specified: CD45RA+ positively selected. This clonotype was sampled from a man aged 18 to 30 in good health. Some clones in this sample may be carry-over from other donors' samples. CDR3 amino acids: CASTGGKETQYF. The CDR3 DNA sequence: TGTGCCAGCACGGGGGGAAAAGAGACCCAGTACTTC.